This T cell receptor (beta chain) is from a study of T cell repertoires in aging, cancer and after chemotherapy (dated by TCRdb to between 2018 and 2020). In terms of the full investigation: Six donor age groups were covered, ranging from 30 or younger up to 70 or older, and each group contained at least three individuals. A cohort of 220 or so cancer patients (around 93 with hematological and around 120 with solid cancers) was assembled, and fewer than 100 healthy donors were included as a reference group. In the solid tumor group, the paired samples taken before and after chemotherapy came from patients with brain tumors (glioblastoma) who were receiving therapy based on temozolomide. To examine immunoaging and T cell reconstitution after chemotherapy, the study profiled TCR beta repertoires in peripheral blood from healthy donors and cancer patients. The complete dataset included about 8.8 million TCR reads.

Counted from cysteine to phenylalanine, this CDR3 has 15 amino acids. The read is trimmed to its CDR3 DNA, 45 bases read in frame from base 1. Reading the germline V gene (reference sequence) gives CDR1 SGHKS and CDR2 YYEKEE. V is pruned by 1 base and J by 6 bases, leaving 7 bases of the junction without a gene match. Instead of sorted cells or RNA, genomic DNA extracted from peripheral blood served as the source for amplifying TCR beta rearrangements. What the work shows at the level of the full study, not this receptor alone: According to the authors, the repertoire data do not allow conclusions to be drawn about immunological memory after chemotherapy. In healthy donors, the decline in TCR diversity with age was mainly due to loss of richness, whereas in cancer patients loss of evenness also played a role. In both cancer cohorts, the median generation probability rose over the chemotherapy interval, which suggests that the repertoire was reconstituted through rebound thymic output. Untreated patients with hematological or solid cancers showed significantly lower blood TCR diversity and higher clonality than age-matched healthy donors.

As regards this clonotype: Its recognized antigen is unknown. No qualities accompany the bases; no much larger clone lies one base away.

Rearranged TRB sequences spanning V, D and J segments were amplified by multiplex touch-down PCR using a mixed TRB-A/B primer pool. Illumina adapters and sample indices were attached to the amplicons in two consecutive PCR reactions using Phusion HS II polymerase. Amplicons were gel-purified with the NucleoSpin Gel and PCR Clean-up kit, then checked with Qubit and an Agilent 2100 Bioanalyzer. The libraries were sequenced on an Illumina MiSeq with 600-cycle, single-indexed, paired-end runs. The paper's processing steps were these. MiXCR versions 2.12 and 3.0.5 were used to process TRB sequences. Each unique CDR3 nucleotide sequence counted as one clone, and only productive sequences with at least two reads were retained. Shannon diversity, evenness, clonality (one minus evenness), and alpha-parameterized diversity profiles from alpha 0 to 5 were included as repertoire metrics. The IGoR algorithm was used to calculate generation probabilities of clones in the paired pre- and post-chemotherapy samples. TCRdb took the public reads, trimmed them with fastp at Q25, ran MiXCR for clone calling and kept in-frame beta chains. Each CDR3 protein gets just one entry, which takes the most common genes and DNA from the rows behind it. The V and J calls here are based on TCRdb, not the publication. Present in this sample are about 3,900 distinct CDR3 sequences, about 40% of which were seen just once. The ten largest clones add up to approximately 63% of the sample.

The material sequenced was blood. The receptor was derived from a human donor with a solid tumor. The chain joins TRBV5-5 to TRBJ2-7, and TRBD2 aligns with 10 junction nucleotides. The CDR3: CASSLILAGAREQYF. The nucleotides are TGTGCCAGCAGCTTGATCCTAGCGGGAGCGCGCGAGCAGTACTTC.